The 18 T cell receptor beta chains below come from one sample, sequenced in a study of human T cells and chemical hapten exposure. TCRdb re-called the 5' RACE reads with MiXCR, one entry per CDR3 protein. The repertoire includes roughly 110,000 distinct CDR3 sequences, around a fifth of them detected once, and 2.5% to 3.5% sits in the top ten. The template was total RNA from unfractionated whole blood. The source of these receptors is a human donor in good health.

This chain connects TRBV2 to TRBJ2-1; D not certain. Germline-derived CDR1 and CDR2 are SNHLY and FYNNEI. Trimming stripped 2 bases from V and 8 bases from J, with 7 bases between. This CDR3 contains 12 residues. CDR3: CASSERRDEQFF. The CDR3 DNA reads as TGTGCCAGCAGTGAAAGACGGGATGAGCAGTTCTTC.

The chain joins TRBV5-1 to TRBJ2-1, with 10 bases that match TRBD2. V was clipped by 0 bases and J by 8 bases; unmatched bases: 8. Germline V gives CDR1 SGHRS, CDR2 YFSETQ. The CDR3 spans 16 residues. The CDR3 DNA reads TGCGCCAGCAGCTTGGGAGCGGGAGGGGCGATCGATGAGCAGTTCTTC. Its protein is CASSLGAGGAIDEQFF.

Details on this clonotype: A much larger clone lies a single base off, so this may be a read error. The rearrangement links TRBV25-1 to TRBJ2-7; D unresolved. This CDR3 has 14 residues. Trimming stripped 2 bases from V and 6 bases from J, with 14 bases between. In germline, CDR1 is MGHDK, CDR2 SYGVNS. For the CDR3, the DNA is TGTGCCAGCAGTGAAACAGCGCCGACCTGCGAGCAGTACTTC. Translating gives CASSETAPTCEQYF.

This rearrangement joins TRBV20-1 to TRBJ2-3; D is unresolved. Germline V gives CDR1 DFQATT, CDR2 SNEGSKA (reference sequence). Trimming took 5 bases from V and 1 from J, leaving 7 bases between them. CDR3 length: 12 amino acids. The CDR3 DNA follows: TGCAGTGCTCAACCTCGCACAGATACGCAGTATTTT. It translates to CSAQPRTDTQYF.

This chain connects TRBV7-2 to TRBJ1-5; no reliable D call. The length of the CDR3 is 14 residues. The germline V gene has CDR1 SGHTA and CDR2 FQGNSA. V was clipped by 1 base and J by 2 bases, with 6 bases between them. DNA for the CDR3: TGTGCCAGCAGCTTAGTTCGGGGCAATCAGCCCCAGCATTTT. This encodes CASSLVRGNQPQHF. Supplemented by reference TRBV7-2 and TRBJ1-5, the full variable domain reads GAGVSQSPSNKVTEKGKDVELRCDPISGHTALYWYRQSLGQGLEFLIYFQGNSAPDKSGLPSDRFSAERTGGSVSTLTIQRTQQEDSAVYLCASSLVRGNQPQHFGDGTRLSIL.

The CDR3 bases are TGCAGTGCTAGGGGGACTAGCGGGGCACACAATGAGCAGTTCTTC. Its translation: CSARGTSGAHNEQFF. The chain uses TRBV20-1 and TRBJ2-1; 13 bases align to TRBD2. Per the germline V gene, CDR1 is DFQATT and CDR2 is SNEGSKA (reference sequence). The CDR3 runs 15 residues. Trimming removed 3 bases from V and 5 bases from J; junction bases left unmatched: 4.

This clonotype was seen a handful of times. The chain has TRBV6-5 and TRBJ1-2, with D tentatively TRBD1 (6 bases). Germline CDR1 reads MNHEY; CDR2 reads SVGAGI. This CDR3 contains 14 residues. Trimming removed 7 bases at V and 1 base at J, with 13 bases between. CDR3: CASTRGGGNYGYTF. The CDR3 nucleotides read TGTGCCAGCACCCGGGGAGGGGGTAACTATGGCTACACCTTC.

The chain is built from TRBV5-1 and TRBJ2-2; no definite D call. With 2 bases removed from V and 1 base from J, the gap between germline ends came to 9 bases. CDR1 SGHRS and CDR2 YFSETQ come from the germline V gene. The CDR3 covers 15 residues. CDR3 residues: CASSLLQENTGELFF. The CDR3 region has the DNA TGCGCCAGCAGCTTATTGCAGGAGAACACCGGGGAGCTGTTTTTT. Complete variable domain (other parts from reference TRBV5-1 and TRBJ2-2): KAGVTQTPRYLIKTRGQQVTLSCSPISGHRSVSWYQQTPGQGLQFLFEYFSETQRNKGNFPGRFSGRQFSNSRSEMNVSTLELGDSALYLCASSLLQENTGELFFGEGSRLTVL.

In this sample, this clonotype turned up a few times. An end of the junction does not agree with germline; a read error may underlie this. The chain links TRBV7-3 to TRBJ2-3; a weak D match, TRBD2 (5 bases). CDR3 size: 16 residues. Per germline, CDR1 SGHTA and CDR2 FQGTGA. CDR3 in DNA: TGTGCCAGCAGCGTAACTCCTAGCCCTTCCACAGATACGCAGTATTTT. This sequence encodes CASSVTPSPSTDTQYF.

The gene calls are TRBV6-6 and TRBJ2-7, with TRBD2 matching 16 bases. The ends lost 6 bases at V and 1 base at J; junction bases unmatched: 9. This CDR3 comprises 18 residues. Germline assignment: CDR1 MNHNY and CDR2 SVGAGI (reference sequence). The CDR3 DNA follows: TGTGCCAGCAGGCCCGGGACTAGCGGGAGGGCTACTTCCTACGAGCAGTACTTC. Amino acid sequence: CASRPGTSGRATSYEQYF.

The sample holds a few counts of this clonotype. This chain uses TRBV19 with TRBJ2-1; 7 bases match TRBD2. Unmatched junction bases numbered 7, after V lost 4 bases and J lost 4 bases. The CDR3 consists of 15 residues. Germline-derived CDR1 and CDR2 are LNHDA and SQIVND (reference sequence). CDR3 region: CASSSGSGDYNEQFF. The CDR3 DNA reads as TGTGCCAGTAGTAGTGGGAGCGGGGATTACAATGAGCAGTTCTTC.

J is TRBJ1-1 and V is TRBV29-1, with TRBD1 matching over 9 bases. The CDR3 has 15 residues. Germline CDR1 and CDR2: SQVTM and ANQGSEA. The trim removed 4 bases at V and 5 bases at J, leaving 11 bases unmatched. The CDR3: CSVGKMGQGGTEAFF. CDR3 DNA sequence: TGCAGCGTTGGGAAAATGGGACAGGGAGGGACTGAAGCTTTCTTT.

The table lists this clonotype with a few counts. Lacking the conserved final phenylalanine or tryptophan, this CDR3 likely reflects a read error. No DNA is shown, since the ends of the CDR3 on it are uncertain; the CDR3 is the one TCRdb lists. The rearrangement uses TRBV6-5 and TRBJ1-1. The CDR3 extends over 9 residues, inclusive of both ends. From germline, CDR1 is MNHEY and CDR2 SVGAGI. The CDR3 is CASSYTTAL.

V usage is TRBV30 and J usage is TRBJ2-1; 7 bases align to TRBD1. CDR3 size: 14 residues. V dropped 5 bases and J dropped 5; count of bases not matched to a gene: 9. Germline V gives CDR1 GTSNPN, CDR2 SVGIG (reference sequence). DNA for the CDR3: TGTGCCTGGGAGGGGGCGGTGGGGCACAATGAGCAGTTCTTC. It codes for CAWEGAVGHNEQFF.

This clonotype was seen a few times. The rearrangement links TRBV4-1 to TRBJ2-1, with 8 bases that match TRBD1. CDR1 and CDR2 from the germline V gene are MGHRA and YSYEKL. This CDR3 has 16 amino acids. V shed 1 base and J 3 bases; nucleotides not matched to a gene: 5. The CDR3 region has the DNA TGCGCCAGCAGCCAAGTCTGGACAGGGTACTACAATGAGCAGTTCTTC. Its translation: CASSQVWTGYYNEQFF.

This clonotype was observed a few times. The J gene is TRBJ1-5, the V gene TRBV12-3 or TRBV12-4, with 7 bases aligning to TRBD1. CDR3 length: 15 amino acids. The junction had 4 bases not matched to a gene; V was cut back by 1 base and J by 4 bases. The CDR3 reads CASSLGDSLNQPQHF. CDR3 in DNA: TGTGCCAGCAGTTTAGGGGACAGTCTAAATCAGCCCCAGCATTTT.

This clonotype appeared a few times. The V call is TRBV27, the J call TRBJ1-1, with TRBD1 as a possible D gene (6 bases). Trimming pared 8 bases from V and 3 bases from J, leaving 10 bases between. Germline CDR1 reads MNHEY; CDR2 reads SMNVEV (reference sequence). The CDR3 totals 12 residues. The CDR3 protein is CASVGGYTEAFF. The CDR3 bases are TGTGCCAGCGTCGGGGGCTACACTGAAGCTTTCTTT.

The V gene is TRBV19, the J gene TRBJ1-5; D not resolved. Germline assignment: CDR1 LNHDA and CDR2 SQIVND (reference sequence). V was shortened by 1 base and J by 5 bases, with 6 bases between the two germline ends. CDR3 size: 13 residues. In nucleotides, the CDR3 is TGTGCCAGTAGTATAGGCCCGTATCAGCCCCAGCATTTT. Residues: CASSIGPYQPQHF.